Detailed here is one TCR beta chain. Its antigen is unidentified. The sample belongs to a study of response to subunit inactivated influenza vaccine. Findings and limits, study-wide: The authors proposed limited new T cell recruitment per seasonal influenza vaccination.

Using its own MiXCR run on the RT-PCR reads, TCRdb lists one record per CDR3 protein. Counted here are about 800,000 distinct CDR3 sequences, approximately 21% occurring once; the ten biggest clones make up 10%. The CDR3 totals 13 residues. V dropped 2 bases and J dropped 6 bases, with 8 bases sitting between them. Germline V gene data show CDR1 as SNHLY and CDR2 as FYNNEI. The rearrangement uses TRBV2 and TRBJ1-5; D is ambiguous. Source: PBMCs from blood, taken 5 days after vaccination. The TCR was taken from a man over 45 who received an inactivated influenza vaccine. CDR3 protein: CASSEMSVQPQHF. CDR3 sequence (DNA): TGTGCCAGCAGTGAAATGTCAGTTCAGCCCCAGCATTTT.